Presented here are 30 T cell receptor beta chains from one specimen sequenced in a study of regulatory T cells in long-lasting Graves disease. Arm-PCR of CDR3 regions and iRepertoire HTBI primers were the basis on which TCR beta libraries were built. TCRdb ran MiXCR on the multiplex PCR reads and lists one entry per CDR3 protein. The table has around 360,000 distinct CDR3 sequences, 15% to 20% seen once. This sample's time point: newly diagnosed GD, antithyroid drugs for less than 3 months. Following extraction of RNA from PBMCs, that RNA was used to make the TCR library. The sample was also linked to a second study, of T cells in Graves' hyperthyroidism and ophthalmopathy.

Source: peripheral blood mononuclear cells (PBMCs), taken at new diagnosis, from a patient treated with antithyroid drugs. The receptors were gathered from a woman under 30 with Graves disease.

This clonotype was found many times. This rearrangement joins TRBV28 to TRBJ2-5; TRBD1 might be the D (5 bases). Germline-derived CDR1 and CDR2 are MDHEN and SYDVKM. The CDR3 runs 15 residues. V shed 1 base and J shed 4 bases, with 13 bases lying between them. This CDR3 is CASSLLSDRRETQYF. In DNA, the CDR3 is TGTGCCAGCAGTTTATTATCCGACAGAAGAGAGACCCAGTACTTC.

Concerning this clonotype itself: It may be a read error: a sequence one base away is much more abundant. The V call is TRBV28, the J call TRBJ2-7, with D uncertain. The germline gives CDR1 MDHEN, CDR2 SYDVKM. CDR3 length: 11 residues. As DNA, the CDR3 is TGTGCCAGCGCTAGACTCTACCAGCAGTACTTC. Translated, it gives CASARLYQQYF.

V usage is TRBV30 and J usage is TRBJ2-1; 11 nucleotides align to TRBD1. This CDR3 comprises 14 residues. The trim removed 3 bases at V and 8 bases at J, leaving 6 bases unmatched. Germline V CDR1 and CDR2: GTSNPN, SVGIG (reference sequence). The CDR3 loop reads CAWRGTGGSDEQFF. The CDR3 bases are TGTGCCTGGAGGGGGACAGGGGGGTCCGATGAGCAGTTCTTC.

At least ten counts were recorded for this clonotype. V is TRBV11-2 and J is TRBJ2-7; D unresolved. Germline-derived CDR1 and CDR2 are SGHAT and FQNNGV. V was shortened by 5 bases and J by 1 base, with 6 bases between the two germline ends. The CDR3 covers 12 residues. The DNA of the CDR3 is TGTGCCAGCAGCCAAGGGTCCTACGAGCAGTACTTC. Protein sequence: CASSQGSYEQYF. The full variable domain, in which reference TRBV11-2 and TRBJ2-7 provide the parts outside the CDR3, is EAGVAQSPRYKIIEKRQSVAFWCNPISGHATLYWYQQILGQGPKLLIQFQNNGVVDDSQLPKDRFSAERLKGVDSTLKIQPAKLEDSAVYLCASSQGSYEQYFGPGTRLTVT.

This clonotype has only one observation. The V call is TRBV14, the J call TRBJ1-6; D unclear. Looked up from germline, CDR1 is SGHDN and CDR2 is FVKESK. Trimming removed 4 bases at V and 6 bases at J, with 19 bases between. The CDR3 extends over 17 amino acids. CDR3 sequence reads: CASSLLSGELSNSPLHF. In DNA form, the CDR3 reads TGTGCCAGCAGCCTCCTATCTGGGGAACTCTCTAATTCACCCCTCCACTTT.

The chain recombines TRBV12-3 or TRBV12-4 with TRBJ2-1, with D possibly TRBD1 on 6 matching bases. Trimming stripped 5 bases from V and 6 bases from J, with 14 bases between. This CDR3 is 14 amino acids long. As DNA, the CDR3 is TGTGCCAGCAGTCCAAACAGGGTATTCAATGAGCAGTTCTTC. This sequence encodes CASSPNRVFNEQFF.

This clonotype has a single count. V and J are TRBV11-1 and TRBJ2-7, with D tentatively TRBD1 (5 bases). Trimming took off 2 bases at V and 4 bases at J, with 12 bases between the two ends. The CDR3 runs 14 residues. From germline, CDR1 is SGHAT and CDR2 FQDESV (reference sequence). The CDR3 sequence: CASSLRRGAYEQYF. The CDR3 DNA follows: TGTGCCAGCAGCTTAAGAAGGGGCGCGTACGAGCAGTACTTC.

There are many counts of this clonotype. The V gene is TRBV9, the J gene TRBJ1-6; no clear D gene. Trimming stripped 1 base from V and 0 bases from J, with 5 bases between. This CDR3 contains 15 residues. Germline CDR1 reads SGDLS; CDR2 reads YYNGEE. CDR3 protein: CASSVSSSYNSPLHF. The CDR3, as DNA: TGTGCCAGCAGCGTATCTAGCTCCTATAATTCACCCCTCCACTTT.

This clonotype was found many times. This rearrangement joins TRBV2 to TRBJ1-5; D is possibly TRBD1 (5 bases). The germline gives CDR1 SNHLY, CDR2 FYNNEI. This CDR3 spans 15 amino acids. V lost 0 bases and J lost 9, with 15 bases in between. The CDR3 DNA sequence: TGTGCCAGCAGTGAAGCGCTTCAGGGAATAACGCCCCAGCATTTT. Translating it yields CASSEALQGITPQHF.

This sequence joins TRBV29-1 and TRBJ2-3; D is unresolved. Trimming removed 4 bases at V and 0 bases at J, with 17 bases between. CDR3 length: 16 residues. Germline lookup yields CDR1 SQVTM and CDR2 ANQGSEA. CDR3 residues: CSVGGTMGTSTDTQYF. As DNA, the CDR3 is TGCAGCGTTGGGGGAACCATGGGTACTAGCACAGATACGCAGTATTTT.

This clonotype was counted ten times or more. The chain recombines TRBV5-1 with TRBJ2-1, with TRBD2 identical over 14 bases. The CDR3 runs 16 residues. The V gene's germline CDR1 is SGHRS and CDR2 YFSETQ. J lost 9 bases, V lost 4 bases, and 9 bases had no gene match. The CDR3 sequence: CASSRPGTSGGGEQFF. CDR3 bases: TGCGCCAGCAGCCGCCCCGGGACTAGCGGGGGCGGTGAGCAGTTCTTC.

This clonotype was picked up many times. The chain employs TRBV9 and TRBJ1-2; 7 bases map to TRBD1. Trimming cost V 0 bases and J 0 bases; bases outside gene matches: 8. The CDR3 sequence is 17 residues long. CDR1 and CDR2 from the germline V gene are SGDLS and YYNGEE. The CDR3 DNA follows: TGTGCCAGCAGCGTAGGGAGAGGACAGGATCCTAACTATGGCTACACCTTC. This codes for CASSVGRGQDPNYGYTF.

The sample holds many counts of this clonotype. The chain recombines TRBV28 with TRBJ2-1; D not certain. CDR3 length: 12 residues. V dropped 7 bases and J dropped 7 bases, with 11 bases sitting between them. Per germline, CDR1 MDHEN and CDR2 SYDVKM. For the CDR3, the DNA is TGTGCCAGCACCCGTAGCTGGAATGAGCAGTTCTTC. Its protein product is CASTRSWNEQFF.

This clonotype was counted many times. The V gene is TRBV28, the J gene TRBJ2-7, with 7 bases that match TRBD2. CDR3 size: 17 residues. Trimming took 4 bases from V and 4 from J; bases not matched to a gene: 16. Germline V lookup: CDR1 MDHEN, CDR2 SYDVKM. CDR3 bases: TGTGCCAGCAGTTCGCCACGATGGAGCGGGGAAGGTTACGAGCAGTACTTC. This sequence encodes CASSSPRWSGEGYEQYF. Full variable domain (rest looked up from reference TRBV28 and TRBJ2-7): DVKVTQSSRYLVKRTGEKVFLECVQDMDHENMFWYRQDPGLGLRLIYFSYDVKMKEKGDIPEGYSVSREKKERFSLILESASTNQTSMYLCASSSPRWSGEGYEQYFGPGTRLTVT.

The chain combines TRBV7-6 with TRBJ1-3, with D perhaps matching TRBD1 (5 bases). V was shortened by 4 bases and J by 3 bases, with 13 bases between the two germline ends. CDR1 is SGHVS and CDR2 is FNYEAQ in the germline V gene. This CDR3 contains 15 residues. The CDR3 nucleotides read TGTGCCAGCAGCTCGACTGGGGGAGGTGGAAACACCATATATTTT. Residues: CASSSTGGGGNTIYF.

A remark on this clonotype: The junction shows a germline mismatch at one end, possibly a read error. The rearrangement joins TRBV6-5 to TRBJ2-1, with TRBD2 matching over 8 bases. Germline V lookup: CDR1 MNHEY, CDR2 SVGAGI. The CDR3 runs 16 residues. CDR3: CASSYPGTRNYDEQFF. In DNA form, the CDR3 reads TGTGCCAGCAGTTACCCGGGGACTAGAAACTACGATGAGCAGTTCTTC.

In regard to this clonotype: A single base separates this from a much larger clone, so it may be a read error. CDR3 DNA: TGTGCCAGCAGTTACACGAGCGGGGCCAATTACAATGAGCAGTTCTTC. Translation: CASSYTSGANYNEQFF. The chain uses TRBV6-2 or TRBV6-3 and TRBJ2-1, with TRBD2 identical over 7 bases. The CDR3 consists of 16 residues. J was trimmed by 4 bases and V by 2 bases; bases with no gene match: 8. The germline V gene has CDR1 MNHEY and CDR2 SVGEGT.

This clonotype was seen a handful of times. The chain has TRBV15 and TRBJ2-7; 8 positions match TRBD2. Germline V gene sequence: CDR1 LNHNV, CDR2 YYDKDF (reference sequence). This CDR3 has 14 amino acids. V dropped 1 base and J dropped 6; count of bases not matched to a gene: 5. The CDR3 coding sequence is TGTGCCACCAGCAGAGGTAGCGGGGAACGCGAGCAGTACTTC. Its translation: CATSRGSGEREQYF.

The chain joins TRBV14 to TRBJ1-1; tentative D call: TRBD1 (6 bases). The germline V gene has CDR1 SGHDN and CDR2 FVKESK. There are 14 residues in the CDR3. Trimming cost V 4 bases and J 9 bases, with 18 bases left between them. The CDR3 DNA follows: TGTGCCAGCAGCCCGGGGAGGGGGGGCATGCAAGCTTTCTTT. Translated: CASSPGRGGMQAFF.

This clonotype was observed a few times. The rearrangement links TRBV5-1 to TRBJ2-6; D remains ambiguous. The ends were cut back, 4 bases at V and 0 bases at J, with 11 bases in the middle. Germline-derived CDR1 and CDR2 are SGHRS and YFSETQ. CDR3 length: 16 residues. Written as DNA, the CDR3 is TGCGCCAGCAGCGCCTCCCTGTCCTCTGGGGCCAACGTCCTGACTTTC. Amino acids: CASSASLSSGANVLTF. The variable domain in full, completed from reference TRBV5-1 and TRBJ2-6, reads KAGVTQTPRYLIKTRGQQVTLSCSPISGHRSVSWYQQTPGQGLQFLFEYFSETQRNKGNFPGRFSGRQFSNSRSEMNVSTLELGDSALYLCASSASLSSGANVLTFGAGSRLTVL.

The V gene is TRBV6-2 or TRBV6-3, the J gene TRBJ1-5; maybe TRBD1 (5 bases). CDR1 and CDR2 (germline): MNHEY, SVGEGT. Trimming cost V 3 bases and J 0 bases, with 12 bases left between them. The CDR3 has 16 amino acids. This chain's CDR3 is CASSYMGDDSNQPQHF. The CDR3 nucleotides are TGTGCCAGCAGTTATATGGGGGATGATAGCAATCAGCCCCAGCATTTT.

A few counts support this clonotype. CDR3 DNA: TGTGCCAGCAGCTCCGAAACCTCCGGGACAGGCTCGGTAGCTTTCTTT. Encoded protein: CASSSETSGTGSVAFF. The rearrangement uses TRBV7-9 and TRBJ1-1; 8 nucleotides line up with TRBD1. This CDR3 region has 16 residues. V dropped 4 bases and J dropped 10; count of bases not matched to a gene: 17. From germline, CDR1 is SEHNR and CDR2 FQNEAQ (reference sequence).

This clonotype has just a few counts. This rearrangement joins TRBV7-9 to TRBJ2-1, with D perhaps TRBD1 or TRBD2 (5 bases each). The CDR3 covers 16 residues. V shed 5 bases and J shed 0 bases, with 14 bases lying between them. Germline assignment: CDR1 SEHNR and CDR2 FQNEAQ (reference sequence). The CDR3: CASSNPGTSSYNEQFF. The CDR3 DNA sequence: TGTGCCAGCAGCAACCCCGGGACGAGCTCCTACAATGAGCAGTTCTTC.

This clonotype was picked up a small number of times. The genes are TRBV20-1 and TRBJ2-2; 14 bases line up with TRBD2. Trimming removed 6 bases from V and 7 bases from J; junction bases left unmatched: 10. In germline, CDR1 is DFQATT, CDR2 SNEGSKA (reference sequence). This CDR3 is built from 16 residues. CDR3 nucleotide sequence: TGCAGTGCCCGCGGGGGACTAGCGGGGGAATTCGGGGAGCTGTTTTTT. Its translation: CSARGGLAGEFGELFF.

The sample holds many counts of this clonotype. The chain uses TRBV3-1 and TRBJ1-1; D gene unclear. Trimming took 0 bases from V and 2 from J, leaving 13 bases between them. CDR3 length: 16 residues. Germline CDR1 and CDR2: LGHDT and YNNKEL (reference sequence). The CDR3 DNA is TGTGCCAGCAGCCAAGATCTGGGCGGAATAAACACTGAAGCTTTCTTT. This codes for CASSQDLGGINTEAFF.

This clonotype came up many times. The chain combines TRBV28 with TRBJ2-1; 12 positions agree with TRBD2. The trim removed 6 bases at V and 4 bases at J, leaving 10 bases unmatched. This CDR3 spans 17 amino acids. In germline, CDR1 is MDHEN, CDR2 SYDVKM. The CDR3 region has the DNA TGTGCCAGCAGCCGCTCCTCTAGCGGGGGGGGGTACAATGAGCAGTTCTTC. Translation gives CASSRSSSGGGYNEQFF. The complete variable domain, with remaining parts taken from reference TRBV28 and TRBJ2-1, reads DVKVTQSSRYLVKRTGEKVFLECVQDMDHENMFWYRQDPGLGLRLIYFSYDVKMKEKGDIPEGYSVSREKKERFSLILESASTNQTSMYLCASSRSSSGGGYNEQFFGPGTRLTVL.

This clonotype has a count of ten or more. The chain has TRBV11-2 and TRBJ2-1; 16 bases line up with TRBD2. The V and J ends lost 5 bases and 1 base, in that order; junction bases with no gene match: 5. The CDR3 is made up of 18 amino acids. CDR1 and CDR2 (germline): SGHAT, FQNNGV. The CDR3 region has the DNA TGTGCCAGCAGCCCGGGGACTAGCGGGAGGGCTTCCTACAATGAGCAGTTCTTC. This translates into CASSPGTSGRASYNEQFF.

This clonotype has ten or more counts. DNA of the CDR3: TGTGCCAGCAGCTGGACAGGGGGCTATGAAAAACTGTTTTTT. Encoded protein: CASSWTGGYEKLFF. The rearrangement uses TRBV3-1 and TRBJ1-4; 11 nucleotides line up with TRBD1. The germline V gene encodes CDR1 LGHDT and CDR2 YNNKEL (reference sequence). This CDR3 is built from 14 residues. The trim removed 5 bases at V and 6 bases at J, leaving 2 bases unmatched.

The genes are TRBV6-1 and TRBJ1-1; D gene uncertain. The CDR3 sequence is 13 residues long. CDR1 and CDR2 from the germline V gene are MNHNS and SASEGT. Trimming took off 6 bases at V and 5 bases at J, with 13 bases between the two ends. The CDR3 sequence: CASSPRGETEAFF. CDR3 nucleotides: TGTGCCAGCAGCCCTCGGGGTGAGACTGAAGCTTTCTTT.

This clonotype was picked up many times. The chain combines TRBV2 with TRBJ1-2, with 8 bases matching TRBD1. The CDR3 extends over 14 amino acids. V was clipped by 6 bases and J by 5 bases; unmatched bases: 8. CDR1 and CDR2 (germline): SNHLY, FYNNEI. CDR3 sequence: CASREGQAPYGYTF. The CDR3 region has the DNA TGTGCCAGCAGGGAGGGACAGGCTCCTTATGGCTACACCTTC.